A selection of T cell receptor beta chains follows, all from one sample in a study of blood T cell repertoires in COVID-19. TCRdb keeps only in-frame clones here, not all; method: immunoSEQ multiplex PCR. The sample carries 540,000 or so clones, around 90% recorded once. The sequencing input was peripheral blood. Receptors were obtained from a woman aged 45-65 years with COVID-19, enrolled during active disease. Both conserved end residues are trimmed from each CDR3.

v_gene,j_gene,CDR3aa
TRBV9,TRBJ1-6,ASSAGTDPYNSPLH
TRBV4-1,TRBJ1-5,ASSRQGHQPQH
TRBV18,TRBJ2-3,ASSVFREADTQY
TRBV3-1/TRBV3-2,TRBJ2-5,ASSQGTSGQIGETQY
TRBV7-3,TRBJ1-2,ASSQDSSYGYT
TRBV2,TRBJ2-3,ASKEGTSTDTQY
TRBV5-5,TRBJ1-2,ASSRANGGQLYGYT
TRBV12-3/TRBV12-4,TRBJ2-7,ASTPGGGVEQY
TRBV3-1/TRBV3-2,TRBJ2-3,ASSQVGGTGGDTQY
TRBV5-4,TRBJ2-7,ASRFGLAGEGEQY
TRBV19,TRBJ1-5,ASSMDPGGDQPQH
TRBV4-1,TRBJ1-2,ASSQDQGQGYYGYT
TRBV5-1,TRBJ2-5,ASSLGTVQETQY
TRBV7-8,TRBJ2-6,ASSLAYRLVLFRAGANVLT
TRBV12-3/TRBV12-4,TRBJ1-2,ASSLQVGIGYT
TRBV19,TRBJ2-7,ASTGGAYEQY
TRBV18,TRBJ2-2,ASSPPREGGELF
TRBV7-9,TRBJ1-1,ASSRNVNTEAF
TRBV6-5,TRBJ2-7,ASSYSSFGGKDEQY
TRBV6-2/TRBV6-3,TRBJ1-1,ASSYAPGSPEAF
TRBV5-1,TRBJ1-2,ASSLETGTYGYT
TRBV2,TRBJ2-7,ASYLETGTQVDEQY
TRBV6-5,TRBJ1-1,ASSYPSGTPNTEAF
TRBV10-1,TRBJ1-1,ASSGSGGNTEAF
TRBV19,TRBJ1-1,ASSGQRRGNTEAF
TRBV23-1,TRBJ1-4,ASSQRGEKLF
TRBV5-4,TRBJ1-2,ASSLGGSYGYT
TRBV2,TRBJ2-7,ASSDNGAGGEQY
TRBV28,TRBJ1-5,ASTTGQGIFQPQH
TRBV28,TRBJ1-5,ASTRGTHQPQH
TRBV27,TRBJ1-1,ASDPNPGQTFIEAF
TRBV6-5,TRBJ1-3,ARGGQGAWGNTIY
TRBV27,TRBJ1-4,ASSERGNEKLF
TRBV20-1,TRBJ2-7,SASAAGGNTYEQY
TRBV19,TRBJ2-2,ASSIKRGQGGTGELF
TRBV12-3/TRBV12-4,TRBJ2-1,ASSLAGTGF
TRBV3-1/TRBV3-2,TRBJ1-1,ASSQTWAMNTEAF
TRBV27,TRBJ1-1,ASSLGGGPTEAF
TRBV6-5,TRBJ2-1,ASSSGTGGNEQF
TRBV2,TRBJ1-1,ASHRVGTEAF
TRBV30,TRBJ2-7,AWSVTGILYEQY
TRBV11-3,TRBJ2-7,ASSPSGTGADEQY
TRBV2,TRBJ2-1,ASSESSQGHEQF
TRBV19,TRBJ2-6,ASSPTWRGVGANVLT
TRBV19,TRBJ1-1,ASSIRGNTEAF
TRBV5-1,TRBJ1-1,ASSLLDRGQGAF
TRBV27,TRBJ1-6,ASSLGQGGGSLH
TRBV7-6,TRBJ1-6,ASSTRQGANSPLH
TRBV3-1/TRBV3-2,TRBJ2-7,ASSQDGTGYEQY
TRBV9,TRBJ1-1,ASSPSGQQNTEAF
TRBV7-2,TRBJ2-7,ASSSTRSSYEQY
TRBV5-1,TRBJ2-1,ASSPRGDYNEQF
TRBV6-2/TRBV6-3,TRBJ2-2,ASSYPLSSVRNTGELF